These 10 T cell receptor beta chains share one sample of origin, sequenced in a study of neurological immune-mediated disorders. TCRdb re-called the 5' RACE reads through MiXCR, storing one row per CDR3 protein. There are some 27,000 distinct CDR3 sequences in the sample; around 25% occur only once, and 25% to 30% lies in the top ten. The sequenced sample was CD4+ T cells from blood. These receptors originate from a man aged 50 or older with HTLV-1-associated myelopathy (HAM/TSP).

This clonotype was observed many times. The V call is TRBV7-6, the J call TRBJ1-5; D remains ambiguous. Germline V CDR1 and CDR2: SGHVS, FNYEAQ. The CDR3 length is 13 residues. The V end lost 2 bases, the J end lost 5 bases, and 7 bases lay between the germline ends. CDR3 loop: CASSLNRDQPQHF. CDR3 DNA sequence: TGTGCCAGCAGCTTAAATAGGGATCAGCCCCAGCATTTT.

At least ten counts were recorded for this clonotype. The chain combines TRBV4-2 with TRBJ1-1; no firm D call. This CDR3 comprises 15 residues. Trimming removed 1 base at V and 7 bases at J, with 16 bases between. Germline V gene lookup returns CDR1 LGHNA and CDR2 YNFKEQ. The CDR3: CASSQGGGQSYEAFF. Written as DNA, the CDR3 is TGTGCCAGCAGCCAAGGGGGTGGGCAGAGCTATGAAGCTTTCTTT.

Note on this clonotype: Because the CDR3 is missing its conserved closing phenylalanine or tryptophan, this is likely a read error. This chain links TRBV7-2 with TRBJ1-1; TRBD1 is a possible D gene (5 bases). Germline V CDR1 and CDR2: SGHTA, FQGNSA. The CDR3 is made up of 15 amino acids. Trimming took off 5 bases at V and 3 bases at J, with 16 bases between the two ends. CDR3 protein: CASSLAGRGDTEAFV. In DNA form, the CDR3 reads TGTGCCAGCAGCCTCGCGGGGCGCGGGGACACTGAAGCTTTCGTT.

This clonotype was seen many times. The CDR3 coding sequence is TGTGCCAGCAGCCGCTGGGGGAACACTGAAGCTTTCTTT. Protein product: CASSRWGNTEAFF. This chain joins TRBV7-9 and TRBJ1-1; D remains unclear. V lost 5 bases and J lost 1, with 8 bases in between. Germline CDR1 is SEHNR and CDR2 is FQNEAQ (reference sequence). The CDR3 consists of 13 residues.

This clonotype was observed many times. The chain recombines TRBV6-1 with TRBJ1-5; D is undetermined. There are 13 residues in the CDR3. Trimming stripped 6 bases from V and 0 bases from J, with 6 bases between. CDR1 is MNHNS and CDR2 is SASEGT in the germline V gene. The CDR3 here is CASRTDSNQPQHF. CDR3 nucleotides: TGTGCCAGCAGGACCGATAGCAATCAGCCCCAGCATTTT.

This clonotype was detected ten times or more. The chain combines TRBV7-2 with TRBJ2-5, with TRBD2 identical over 7 bases. J gave up 5 bases and V 0 bases, and 15 bases lay outside the gene matches. CDR3 size: 18 residues. The germline V gene has CDR1 SGHTA and CDR2 FQGNSA. The DNA for the CDR3 is TGTGCCAGCAGCTTAGCGGGGGGGGGTAGTACCCGTAGGGAGACCCAGTACTTC. This gives the protein CASSLAGGGSTRRETQYF.

The sample holds many counts of this clonotype. The V gene is TRBV6-5, the J gene TRBJ1-4; the D gene is possibly TRBD1 (6 bases). The ends were cut back, 7 bases at V and 4 bases at J, with 10 bases in the middle. The CDR3 covers 13 residues. Germline values: CDR1 MNHEY, CDR2 SVGAGI. CDR3 sequence (DNA): TGTGCCAGCACCCAGGGGATTAATGAAAAACTGTTTTTT. Encoded protein: CASTQGINEKLFF.

The rearrangement links TRBV6-6 to TRBJ2-1; maybe TRBD1 (5 bases). Germline assignment: CDR1 MNHNY and CDR2 SVGAGI (reference sequence). Between the trimmed V and J ends, which lost 2 bases and 0 bases, there was a span of 8 bases. The CDR3 spans 15 residues. The CDR3 protein is CASSYGASSYNEQFF. CDR3 nucleotide sequence: TGTGCCAGCAGTTACGGGGCGAGCTCCTACAATGAGCAGTTCTTC.

The chain is built from TRBV7-2 and TRBJ2-1; D is unresolved. CDR1 is SGHTA and CDR2 is FQGNSA in the germline V gene. V lost 4 bases, J lost 8 bases, and 18 bases lay in between. This CDR3 spans 15 amino acids. This CDR3 is CASSSDLGPMYEQFF. The CDR3 DNA is TGTGCCAGCAGCTCCGACCTAGGCCCTATGTATGAGCAGTTCTTC.

By its share, this clonotype is medium-sized. The chain employs TRBV20-1 and TRBJ1-2; 9 bases map to TRBD1. Trimming at V came to 5 bases and at J to 7 bases, leaving 11 bases not matched to a gene. This CDR3 is built from 14 residues. Germline V lookup: CDR1 DFQATT, CDR2 SNEGSKA (reference sequence). The CDR3 region has the DNA TGCAGTGCTCGCGACAGGGGGGGGAATAGTGGCTACACCTTC. Translation: CSARDRGGNSGYTF.